The next 17 T cell receptor beta chains were all read from a single sample in a study of radiotherapy plus CTLA-4 blockade in lung cancer. TCRdb's table, derived via immunoSEQ multiplex PCR, lists solely in-frame clones and lacks some. Found here are tens of thousands of clones, just over 75% of them singletons; the top ten hold 3.5% to 4.5%. The sample was peripheral blood, taken from a patient treated with radiotherapy plus ipilimumab. The receptors originated from a human donor with non-small cell lung cancer who had a partial response to radiotherapy plus ipilimumab.

The chain couples TRBV7-8 to TRBJ1-5; D unclear. CDR3 length: 16 amino acids. The germline CDR1 and CDR2 sequences are SGHVS and FQNEAQ. V dropped 1 base and J dropped 3 bases, with 13 bases sitting between them. The chain's CDR3 is CASSLEVLAYNQPQHF. The CDR3 DNA follows: TGTGCCAGCAGCTTAGAAGTTCTCGCCTACAATCAGCCCCAGCATTTT.

The J gene is TRBJ2-3, the V gene TRBV12-5, with 7 bases matching TRBD1. After removal of 0 bases from V and 2 bases from J, the junction contained 2 bases not matched to a gene. The CDR3 runs to 15 residues. Germline V CDR1 and CDR2: LGHNT, FRNRAP. The CDR3 DNA sequence: TGTGCTAGTGGTTTGGTAGGGACAGCCACAGATACGCAGTATTTT. It encodes CASGLVGTATDTQYF.

The genes are TRBV9 and TRBJ1-2, with no clear D. V was clipped by 3 bases and J by 8 bases, with 8 bases between them. This CDR3 is 11 amino acids long. CDR1 and CDR2 from the germline V gene are SGDLS and YYNGEE. CDR3 region: CASSGGRGYTF. In DNA form, the CDR3 reads TGTGCCAGCAGCGGAGGGAGAGGCTACACCTTC.

The V gene is TRBV29-1, the J gene TRBJ2-7; a possible D gene is TRBD1 (6 bases). V lost 1 base to trimming and J lost 0 bases, with 16 bases between them. This CDR3 is 16 amino acids long. CDR1 is SQVTM, CDR2 ANQGSEA, per germline. The CDR3 DNA is TGCAGCGTTGAAGGTGTGGGACAAAGGAGCTCCTACGAGCAGTACTTC. This encodes CSVEGVGQRSSYEQYF.

The chain joins TRBV19 to TRBJ2-2, with TRBD2 identical over 13 bases. The CDR3 contains 17 residues. J gave up 2 bases and V 3 bases, and 3 bases lay outside the gene matches. Looked up from germline, CDR1 is LNHDA and CDR2 is SQIVND (reference sequence). CDR3 region: CASSMTSGGPNTGELFF. The CDR3, as DNA: TGTGCCAGTAGTATGACTAGCGGGGGGCCCAACACCGGGGAGCTGTTTTTT.

This clone was detected only once. V and J are TRBV19 and TRBJ1-1; D remains ambiguous. Germline V CDR1 and CDR2: LNHDA, SQIVND (reference sequence). Trimming removed 7 bases from V and 1 base from J, with 16 bases in between. The CDR3 is 15 residues long. The DNA for the CDR3 is TGTGCCAGTATTCTACTAGCCTTGAAGAACACTGAAGCTTTCTTT. Amino acid sequence: CASILLALKNTEAFF. The full variable domain, completed using reference TRBV19 and TRBJ1-1, is DGGITQSPKYLFRKEGQNVTLSCEQNLNHDAMYWYRQDPGQGLRLIYYSQIVNDFQKGDIAEGYSVSREKKESFPLTVTSAQKNPTAFYLCASILLALKNTEAFFGQGTRLTVV.

The chain employs TRBV5-6 and TRBJ2-5; 9 bases fit TRBD1. The germline gives CDR1 SGHDT, CDR2 YYEEEE. The CDR3 length is 15 residues. The ends lost 5 bases at V and 9 bases at J; junction bases unmatched: 14. CDR3 DNA: TGTGCCAGCAGTAAGACAGGGGGGAGTTGGAGTTCCCAGTACTTC. Protein product: CASSKTGGSWSSQYF. Using reference TRBV5-6 and TRBJ2-5 for the parts outside the CDR3, the full variable domain is DAGVTQSPTHLIKTRGQQVTLRCSPKSGHDTVSWYQQALGQGPQFIFQYYEEEERQRGNFPDRFSGHQFPNYSSELNVNALLLGDSALYLCASSKTGGSWSSQYFGPGTRLLVL.

The chain employs TRBV7-2 and TRBJ1-3; no firm D call. Trimming shortened V by 1 base and J by 0 bases, and 10 bases separated the two germline ends. The CDR3 is 16 residues long. CDR1 SGHTA and CDR2 FQGNSA come from the germline V gene. For the CDR3, the DNA is TGTGCCAGCAGCTTAGGGTCCACTTTCTCTGGAAACACCATATATTTT. It codes for CASSLGSTFSGNTIYF.

This CDR3 is CASSLPLAGANTGELFF. The CDR3 DNA is TGTGCCAGTAGTCTCCCCCTAGCGGGGGCTAACACCGGGGAGCTGTTTTTT. The chain links TRBV19 to TRBJ2-2; 10 nucleotides align to TRBD2. Germline values: CDR1 LNHDA, CDR2 SQIVND (reference sequence). This CDR3 comprises 17 residues. V gave up 5 bases and J gave up 2 bases; unmatched junction bases: 8.

The rearrangement links TRBV7-8 to TRBJ1-5, with unresolved D. V was trimmed by 4 bases and J by 0 bases, leaving 7 bases between them. The length of the CDR3 is 14 residues. Germline V CDR1 and CDR2: SGHVS, FQNEAQ. DNA for the CDR3: TGTGCCAGCAGCTCAGACATTAGCAATCAGCCCCAGCATTTT. Protein: CASSSDISNQPQHF.

V usage is TRBV6-6 and J usage is TRBJ2-7, with D tentatively TRBD2 (6 bases). CDR1 and CDR2 from the germline V gene are MNHNY and SVGAGI (reference sequence). V lost 7 bases and J 3 bases, leaving 13 bases between the germline ends. The CDR3 spans 13 residues. The CDR3: CASNGPGVYEQYF. The DNA of the CDR3 is TGTGCCAGCAACGGACCGGGGGTCTACGAGCAGTACTTC.

This clone was observed a few times. The V call is TRBV5-1, the J call TRBJ2-1; 11 bases are shared with TRBD1. This CDR3 spans 16 amino acids. Per germline, CDR1 SGHRS and CDR2 YFSETQ. The V segment lost 3 bases and the J segment 6 bases; nucleotides outside the gene matches: 8. CDR3 amino acids: CASSWIPGQGVNEQFF. DNA of the CDR3: TGCGCCAGCAGCTGGATTCCGGGACAGGGGGTCAATGAGCAGTTCTTC.

This clone was counted between two and nine times. The rearrangement links TRBV7-9 to TRBJ2-1, with D perhaps TRBD2 (6 bases). The V end lost 5 bases, the J end lost 5 bases, and 13 bases lay between the germline ends. The CDR3 covers 14 residues. Germline loops: CDR1 SEHNR, CDR2 FQNEAQ (reference sequence). The CDR3 spells CASSTSIPHNEQFF. Here the CDR3 DNA reads TGTGCCAGCAGCACTAGCATCCCCCACAATGAGCAGTTCTTC.

J is TRBJ1-1 and V is TRBV28, with D possibly matching TRBD1 (6 bases). The CDR3 is 12 residues long. Germline CDR1 reads MDHEN; CDR2 reads SYDVKM. Trimming stripped 7 bases from V and 5 bases from J, with 11 bases between. The CDR3 DNA reads TGTGCCAGCAACGCCAGGGGAACTGAAGCTTTCTTT. Translation gives CASNARGTEAFF. Drawing the rest from reference TRBV28 and TRBJ1-1, the complete variable domain is DVKVTQSSRYLVKRTGEKVFLECVQDMDHENMFWYRQDPGLGLRLIYFSYDVKMKEKGDIPEGYSVSREKKERFSLILESASTNQTSMYLCASNARGTEAFFGQGTRLTVV.

The CDR3 region is CASSPGGPGSYEQYF. As DNA, the CDR3 is TGTGCCAGCAGCCCGGGGGGACCTGGAAGCTACGAGCAGTACTTC. The J gene is TRBJ2-7, the V gene TRBV7-6; the match to TRBD2 covers 7 bases. This CDR3 is 15 amino acids long. Germline V gives CDR1 SGHVS, CDR2 FNYEAQ. V trimming: 5 bases; J trimming: 3 bases; junction bases outside the gene matches: 10.

The chain combines TRBV11-2 with TRBJ1-1; 7 nucleotides line up with TRBD1. Germline lookup yields CDR1 SGHAT and CDR2 FQNNGV. J lost 6 bases, V lost 1 base, and 5 bases had no gene match. The CDR3 covers 14 residues. The CDR3 coding sequence is TGTGCCAGCAGCTTAGGTTTAGGGGGCCCTGAAGCTTTCTTT. The encoded protein is CASSLGLGGPEAFF.

In this sample, this clone turned up once. The rearrangement links TRBV6-5 to TRBJ1-2; 7 bases are a match to TRBD1. This CDR3 is 16 amino acids long. Germline trimming cut 0 bases from V and 7 bases from J; bases unmatched to any gene: 11. Germline V CDR1 and CDR2: MNHEY, SVGAGI. The CDR3 spells CASSYSGQTPASGYTF. In nucleotides, the CDR3 is TGTGCCAGCAGTTACTCGGGACAGACCCCTGCTTCTGGCTACACCTTC.